This T cell receptor beta chain was documented in a study of blood T cell repertoires in COVID-19. Study information: Whether acute or convalescent, the COVID-19 samples came from the United States, Italy and Spain.

CDR3 length equals 14 residues. The V end lost 6 bases, the J end lost 0 bases, and 11 bases lay between the germline ends. Germline V gene lookup returns CDR1 MDHEN and CDR2 SYDVKM. In the authors' methods: Amplification of reference gene primers provided the estimated nucleated cell counts. TCRdb's copy holds only in-frame clones and misses some; the assay was immunoSEQ multiplex PCR. That table gives V, J and clone size, and the DNA gave D and trimming. The sample includes some 70,000 clones, over 75% seen only once; the top ten take 2.5% to 3%. V is TRBV28 and J is TRBJ1-2; no reliable D call. Specimen: peripheral blood. The clonotype comes from an elderly man with acute or convalescent COVID-19. DNA of the CDR3: TGTGCCAGCAGGTTCGCCGGGACTAACTATGGCTACACCTTC. Translated, it gives CASRFAGTNYGYTF.